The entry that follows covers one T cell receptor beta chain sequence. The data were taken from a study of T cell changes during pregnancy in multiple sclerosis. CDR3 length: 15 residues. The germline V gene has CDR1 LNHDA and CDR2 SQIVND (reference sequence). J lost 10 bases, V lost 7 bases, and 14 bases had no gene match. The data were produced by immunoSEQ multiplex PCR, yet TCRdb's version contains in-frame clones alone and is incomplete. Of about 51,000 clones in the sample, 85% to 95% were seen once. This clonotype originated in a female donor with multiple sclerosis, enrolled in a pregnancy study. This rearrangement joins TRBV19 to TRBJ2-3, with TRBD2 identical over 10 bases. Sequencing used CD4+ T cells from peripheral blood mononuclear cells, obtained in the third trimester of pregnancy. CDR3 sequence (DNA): TGTGCCAGTACCTCATCGCTAGCGGGAGTAAAGGCGCAGTATTTT. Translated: CASTSSLAGVKAQYF.